These 5 T cell receptor beta chains were sequenced from one sample in a study of blood T cell repertoires in COVID-19. Assay: immunoSEQ multiplex PCR; the TCRdb copy retains only in-frame clones and omits some. Among roughly 42,000 clones listed, more than 80% were seen once. Input material: peripheral blood. The source is a man in his thirties or forties with active or convalescent COVID-19.

The genes are TRBV7-9 and TRBJ2-7, with TRBD1 identical over 11 bases. Germline CDR1 is SEHNR and CDR2 is FQNEAQ (reference sequence). The ends lost 6 bases at V and 2 bases at J; junction bases unmatched: 6. There are 15 residues in the CDR3. In DNA, the CDR3 is TGTGCCAGCAGAGAGGGGACAGGGGGAACCTACGAGCAGTACTTC. It encodes CASREGTGGTYEQYF.

The V gene is TRBV19, the J gene TRBJ1-4; 9 bases are shared with TRBD1. Germline V lookup: CDR1 LNHDA, CDR2 SQIVND (reference sequence). CDR3 length: 15 amino acids. J gave up 7 bases and V 6 bases, and 9 bases lay outside the gene matches. CDR3 sequence (DNA): TGTGCCAGTAGACTGACGGGACAGGGAGGTGAAAAACTGTTTTTT. Translated: CASRLTGQGGEKLFF.

The chain's CDR3 is CASTSGLANTGELFF. The DNA for the CDR3 is TGTGCCAGCACTTCGGGACTAGCGAACACCGGGGAGCTGTTTTTT. This chain links TRBV28 with TRBJ2-2; 8 positions match TRBD2. With 7 bases clipped from V and 0 bases from J, the junction kept 4 bases outside the gene matches. In germline, CDR1 is MDHEN, CDR2 SYDVKM. The CDR3 is 15 residues long.

J is TRBJ1-2 and V is TRBV2; a possible D gene is TRBD1 (6 bases). CDR1 and CDR2 (germline): SNHLY, FYNNEI. V lost 4 bases and J 4 bases, leaving 16 bases between the germline ends. The CDR3 is 15 residues long. The CDR3 protein is CASSGVRGSGYGYTF. In DNA form, the CDR3 reads TGTGCCAGCAGTGGTGTCAGGGGCTCGGGCTATGGCTACACCTTC.

The CDR3 DNA sequence: TGTGCCAGTAGTATATGGTTACGGGACACAGATACGCAGTATTTT. Encoded protein: CASSIWLRDTDTQYF. The rearrangement links TRBV19 to TRBJ2-3; TRBD2 might be the D (5 bases). V was shortened by 2 bases and J by 2 bases, with 11 bases between the two germline ends. Germline CDR1 is LNHDA and CDR2 is SQIVND (reference sequence). This CDR3 is built from 15 residues.